One sample yielded the 24 T cell receptor beta chains listed below, sequenced in a study of shared clonotypes between healthy human individuals. Positively selected for CCR7, the CD45RO-negative cells used as naive CD8 cells excluded terminally differentiated effector memory CD45RA+ cells. Produced via immunoSEQ multiplex PCR; TCRdb's table is partial and in-frame only. Of approximately 600,000 clones listed, about 95% are singletons. The sample consisted of naive CD8+ T cells sorted from blood. These receptors all stem from a woman aged 25 to 39 in good health.

The chain employs TRBV6-1 and TRBJ2-3, with D possibly being TRBD2 (5 bases). The V end lost 0 bases, the J end lost 8 bases, and 27 bases lay between the germline ends. The CDR3 consists of 19 residues. CDR1 is MNHNS and CDR2 is SASEGT in the germline V gene. The CDR3 is CASSEAVLLTGPKGSTQYF. The CDR3 DNA reads TGTGCCAGCAGTGAAGCGGTTCTCTTAACCGGCCCCAAAGGGAGTACGCAGTATTTT.

A note on this clone: In the same sample, other DNA sequences code for this CDR3. V gene TRBV7-6 combines with J gene TRBJ2-2; unclear D gene. With 2 bases removed from V and 5 bases from J, the gap between germline ends came to 0 bases. The CDR3 sequence is 11 residues long. Germline CDR1 is SGHVS and CDR2 is FNYEAQ. The DNA for the CDR3 is TGTGCCAGCAGCTTAACCGGGGAGCTGTTTTTT. This gives the protein CASSLTGELFF.

The chain has TRBV23-1 and TRBJ2-3, with a possible D match to TRBD1 (6 bases). TRBV23-1 is an ORF for which the function is uncertain. Trimming took off 1 base at V and 4 bases at J, with 18 bases between the two ends. The CDR3 is made up of 17 amino acids. The CDR3 sequence: CASSQFRQGLGADTQYF. The CDR3 DNA is TGCGCCAGCAGTCAATTCCGGCAGGGGCTGGGGGCAGATACGCAGTATTTT.

CDR3: CASTWGDSNQPQHF. In DNA form, the CDR3 reads TGTGCCAGCACCTGGGGGGATAGCAATCAGCCCCAGCATTTT. J is TRBJ1-5 and V is TRBV6-6; the D gene is possibly TRBD1 (5 bases). Germline-derived CDR1 and CDR2 are MNHNY and SVGAGI (reference sequence). The length of the CDR3 is 14 residues. The V and J ends lost 7 bases and 0 bases respectively, with 10 bases between them.

This clone has more than one count but fewer than ten. This chain joins TRBV30 and TRBJ1-1, with D possibly being TRBD1 (5 bases). The germline V gene has CDR1 GTSNPN and CDR2 SVGIG (reference sequence). The CDR3 is 13 amino acids. Trimming removed 3 bases at V and 5 bases at J, with 13 bases between. The CDR3 coding sequence is TGTGCCTGGAGGTTATTGGGGGAGACTGAAGCTTTCTTT. It translates to CAWRLLGETEAFF.

The chain employs TRBV29-1 and TRBJ1-2; TRBD1 aligns across 10 bases. Germline V gene sequence: CDR1 SQVTM, CDR2 ANQGSEA. The CDR3 is 15 amino acids. V lost 1 base, J lost 5 bases, and 7 bases stayed unmatched. CDR3 nucleotides: TGCAGCGTTGAAGTGCCGGACAGGGGGGGGTATGGCTACACCTTC. This gives the protein CSVEVPDRGGYGYTF.

J is TRBJ1-1 and V is TRBV6-4; D gene ambiguous. Looked up from germline, CDR1 is MRHNA and CDR2 is SNTAGT. Trimming left V 3 bases short and J 8 bases short, with 13 bases between. This CDR3 is 13 amino acids long. This chain's CDR3 is CASSETDRAEAFF. As DNA, the CDR3 is TGTGCCAGCAGTGAAACAGACCGGGCGGAAGCTTTCTTT.

The genes are TRBV7-8 and TRBJ2-1; the match to TRBD1 covers 11 bases. The CDR3 loop spans 15 amino acids. Germline V gene lookup returns CDR1 SGHVS and CDR2 FQNEAQ. J was trimmed by 8 bases and V by 5 bases; bases with no gene match: 8. The CDR3 spells CASSGGQGARDEQFF. In DNA form, the CDR3 reads TGTGCCAGCAGCGGCGGACAGGGGGCGCGCGATGAGCAGTTCTTC.

This chain links TRBV4-1 with TRBJ2-7; 9 bases agree with TRBD1. The V and J ends lost 3 bases and 5 bases, in that order; junction bases with no gene match: 5. The CDR3 covers 14 residues. Germline values: CDR1 MGHRA, CDR2 YSYEKL. The CDR3 DNA reads as TGCGCCAGCAGCCACAGGGACAGGGCCGACGAGCAGTACTTC. Amino acid sequence: CASSHRDRADEQYF.

This rearrangement joins TRBV14 to TRBJ2-7; D may be TRBD1 or TRBD2 (5 bases each). There are 17 residues in the CDR3. Germline CDR1 SGHDN, CDR2 FVKESK. Trimming removed 2 bases at V and 3 bases at J, with 20 bases between. The CDR3: CASSQTSPRDPLYEQYF. CDR3 bases: TGTGCCAGCAGCCAAACCTCCCCCCGGGACCCACTCTACGAGCAGTACTTC.

The chain joins TRBV7-9 to TRBJ2-7, with no clear D. CDR1 is SEHNR, CDR2 FQNEAQ, per germline (reference sequence). V was shortened by 4 bases and J by 0 bases, with 7 bases between the two germline ends. The CDR3 is made up of 13 amino acids. This CDR3 reads CASSYDGSYEQYF. CDR3 DNA: TGTGCCAGCAGCTACGACGGCTCCTACGAGCAGTACTTC.

This clone came up a few times. The chain is built from TRBV19 and TRBJ2-1, with D unresolved. Germline values: CDR1 LNHDA, CDR2 SQIVND (reference sequence). With 7 bases removed from V and 1 base from J, the gap between germline ends came to 5 bases. CDR3 length equals 12 residues. DNA of the CDR3: TGTGCCAGTAAAGGTTCCTACAATGAGCAGTTCTTC. Amino acid sequence: CASKGSYNEQFF.

DNA of the CDR3: TGTGCCAGCAGCGTCTTGGGACAGGGTCGCACTGAAGCTTTCTTT. As protein: CASSVLGQGRTEAFF. V usage is TRBV7-9 and J usage is TRBJ1-1, with 9 bases matching TRBD1. Looked up from germline, CDR1 is SEHNR and CDR2 is FQNEAQ (reference sequence). Trimming took 5 bases from V and 4 from J; bases not matched to a gene: 8. The CDR3 covers 15 residues.

This clone was seen a few times. The chain combines TRBV27 with TRBJ1-2, with 8 bases lining up with TRBD1. This CDR3 region has 16 residues. The trim removed 3 bases at V and 4 bases at J, leaving 10 bases unmatched. Germline CDR1 reads MNHEY; CDR2 reads SMNVEV (reference sequence). The CDR3 here is CASSFHGQGDVYGYTF. The CDR3 bases are TGTGCCAGCAGTTTTCACGGACAGGGAGATGTCTATGGCTACACCTTC.

V usage is TRBV13 and J usage is TRBJ2-1, with D hard to call. Germline V gives CDR1 PRHDT, CDR2 FYEKMQ (reference sequence). This CDR3 is 14 amino acids long. The V end was cut by 0 bases, the J end by 7 bases, with 10 bases between. The CDR3, as DNA: TGTGCCAGCAGCTTAGGCCGTGTGGGTAATGAGCAGTTCTTC. Encoded protein: CASSLGRVGNEQFF.

The table lists this clone with a count of one. The chain has TRBV27 and TRBJ2-7; D is possibly TRBD1 or TRBD2 (6 bases each). CDR3 length equals 14 residues. Germline V gives CDR1 MNHEY, CDR2 SMNVEV (reference sequence). V lost 6 bases and J 0 bases, leaving 12 bases between the germline ends. CDR3 sequence: CASSQGGYSYEQYF. The CDR3 nucleotides read TGTGCCAGCAGCCAAGGGGGGTACTCCTACGAGCAGTACTTC.

This sequence joins TRBV28 and TRBJ2-7, with TRBD2 matching 12 bases. This CDR3 comprises 13 residues. Germline trimming cut 8 bases from V and 5 bases from J; bases unmatched to any gene: 4. Germline CDR1 and CDR2: MDHEN and SYDVKM. The CDR3 region is CASARLAGDEQYF. In DNA form, the CDR3 reads TGTGCCAGCGCCCGACTAGCGGGAGACGAGCAGTACTTC. Using reference TRBV28 and TRBJ2-7 for the parts outside the CDR3, the full variable domain is DVKVTQSSRYLVKRTGEKVFLECVQDMDHENMFWYRQDPGLGLRLIYFSYDVKMKEKGDIPEGYSVSREKKERFSLILESASTNQTSMYLCASARLAGDEQYFGPGTRLTVT.

This chain uses TRBV28 with TRBJ2-7; the match to TRBD1 covers 7 bases. The germline V gene encodes CDR1 MDHEN and CDR2 SYDVKM. CDR3 length equals 16 residues. With 5 bases clipped from V and 1 base from J, the junction kept 11 bases outside the gene matches. The CDR3 sequence: CASSDLGQLTSYEQYF. The DNA of the CDR3 is TGTGCCAGCAGTGACCTGGGACAGCTTACATCCTACGAGCAGTACTTC.

The chain links TRBV14 to TRBJ2-5, with D uncertain. The J call is in doubt because the DNA end fits TRBJ2-7 better. Germline-derived CDR1 and CDR2 are SGHDN and FVKESK. CDR3 length: 13 amino acids. CDR3 loop: CASSPPEDYEQYF. The CDR3, as DNA: TGTGCCAGCAGCCCCCCCGAGGATTACGAGCAGTACTTC.

The CDR3 nucleotides read TGTGCCAGTAAACTGACTAGCGGGCCCTACAATGAGCAGTTCTTC. It codes for CASKLTSGPYNEQFF. The chain uses TRBV19 and TRBJ2-1, with 10 bases aligning to TRBD2. CDR1 is LNHDA and CDR2 is SQIVND in the germline V gene (reference sequence). There are 15 residues in the CDR3. V lost 7 bases and J lost 2; bases outside the gene matches: 5.

The chain employs TRBV6-1 and TRBJ1-5; the match to TRBD1 covers 7 bases. This CDR3 is 15 amino acids long. V shed 7 bases and J 1 base; nucleotides not matched to a gene: 7. From germline, CDR1 is MNHNS and CDR2 SASEGT. The CDR3 region is CASKKGTDSNQPQHF. For the CDR3, the DNA is TGTGCCAGCAAGAAAGGGACAGACAGCAATCAGCCCCAGCATTTT.

The V gene is TRBV27, the J gene TRBJ2-7, with 7 bases identical to TRBD1. The CDR3 is made up of 14 amino acids. V shed 4 bases, J shed 4 bases, and the junction held 7 bases outside the gene matches. Germline V CDR1 and CDR2: MNHEY, SMNVEV (reference sequence). The DNA of the CDR3 is TGTGCCAGCAGTTCGGGGACAGCATTTTACGAGCAGTACTTC. Protein sequence: CASSSGTAFYEQYF.

The rearrangement links TRBV9 to TRBJ2-2; the D is unclear. Germline V CDR1 and CDR2: SGDLS, YYNGEE. The CDR3 is 13 residues long. V was trimmed by 0 bases and J by 7 bases, leaving 7 bases between them. The CDR3 region has the DNA TGTGCCAGCAGCGTAGAGGGCGACGGGGAGCTGTTTTTT. Its translation is CASSVEGDGELFF.

J is TRBJ1-2 and V is TRBV29-1; D remains ambiguous. There are 13 residues in the CDR3. Germline V gene lookup returns CDR1 SQVTM and CDR2 ANQGSEA. V was pared by 7 bases and J by 1 base, with 13 bases between. In DNA form, the CDR3 reads TGCAGCGCCCAAGACGGTGATAACTATGGCTACACCTTC. Its translation: CSAQDGDNYGYTF.